These 27 T cell receptor beta chains share one sample of origin, sequenced in a study of blood T cell repertoires in COVID-19 (dated by TCRdb to the early 2020s). Libraries were built with the immunoSEQ multiplex PCR assay. TCRdb obtained this table from immuneACCESS and retained in-frame rearrangements with V and J assigned. These tables miss some clones; where compared with another copy, unresolved V genes account for less than half of the shortfall, and the remainder is unexplained. The sample contains roughly 100,000 clones, roughly 76% of them found a single time. Roughly 10% of the sample is in the top ten clones. Sequenced input: peripheral blood. These receptor sequences come from a woman between 65 and 79 years old with acute or convalescent COVID-19.

This clone was counted only a few times. This rearrangement joins TRBV27 to TRBJ2-7; 7 bases fit TRBD1. V dropped 1 base and J dropped 4; count of bases not matched to a gene: 10. CDR3 size: 16 residues. Per germline, CDR1 MNHEY and CDR2 SMNVEV (reference sequence). CDR3 sequence: CASSLYPGQTIYEQYF. CDR3 nucleotides: TGTGCCAGCAGTTTATATCCGGGACAGACAATTTACGAGCAGTACTTC.

V gene TRBV7-2 combines with J gene TRBJ1-4; D perhaps matches TRBD1 (6 bases). Deletions cut 6 bases from V and 0 bases from J, with 8 bases between. The CDR3 covers 14 residues. CDR1 is SGHTA, CDR2 FQGNSA, per germline. CDR3 sequence: CASRRQATNEKLFF. In nucleotides, the CDR3 is TGTGCCAGCAGAAGACAGGCAACTAATGAAAAACTGTTTTTT.

The V call is TRBV30, the J call TRBJ2-7; 10 bases are shared with TRBD2. Germline CDR1 and CDR2: GTSNPN and SVGIG (reference sequence). After removal of 3 bases from V and 2 bases from J, the junction contained 4 bases not matched to a gene. The CDR3 loop spans 14 amino acids. CDR3 coding DNA: TGTGCCTGGAGGGAACTAGCGGGGCCCTACGAGCAGTACTTC. Its protein is CAWRELAGPYEQYF.

A single count supports this clone. J is TRBJ2-2 and V is TRBV7-2, with a weak D call TRBD1 (6 bases). Germline V gives CDR1 SGHTA, CDR2 FQGNSA. The CDR3 totals 14 residues. The V and J ends lost 5 bases and 4 bases respectively, with 11 bases between them. The CDR3 nucleotides read TGTGCCAGCAGCCAGGGACACTTCACCGGGGAGCTGTTTTTT. It yields the protein CASSQGHFTGELFF.

This clone was found once. The chain couples TRBV6-5 to TRBJ2-3, with a possible D match to TRBD1 (5 bases). V lost 0 bases to trimming and J lost 7 bases, with 8 bases between them. This CDR3 has 13 amino acids. Germline CDR1 is MNHEY and CDR2 is SVGAGI. This CDR3 reads CASSYSGRYTQYF. CDR3 DNA: TGTGCCAGCAGTTACTCGGGGCGGTATACGCAGTATTTT.

This clone was seen at least ten times. The rearrangement uses TRBV9 and TRBJ2-7; 9 bases align to TRBD2. Per germline, CDR1 SGDLS and CDR2 YYNGEE. The CDR3 has 13 residues. J gave up 7 bases and V 4 bases, and 6 bases lay outside the gene matches. CDR3 bases: TGTGCCAGCAGCTCCGGGACTAGCAGGGAGCAGTACTTC. Translated: CASSSGTSREQYF.

This clone was seen a handful of times. This rearrangement joins TRBV6-5 to TRBJ2-1; a possible D gene is TRBD2 (6 bases). Between the trimmed V and J ends, which lost 3 bases and 7 bases, there was a span of 13 bases. Germline lookup yields CDR1 MNHEY and CDR2 SVGAGI. This CDR3 is 14 amino acids long. CDR3 in DNA: TGTGCCAGCAGTTATACCGAGGGGAGGAATGAGCAGTTCTTC. This sequence encodes CASSYTEGRNEQFF.

As concerns this clone: Within the sample, other DNA sequences also encode this same CDR3. J is TRBJ1-3 and V is TRBV7-6; D might be TRBD1 (5 bases). Trimming pared 1 base from V and 0 bases from J, leaving 7 bases between. Germline V CDR1 and CDR2: SGHVS, FNYEAQ. The CDR3 is 15 residues long. The CDR3 DNA sequence: TGTGCCAGCAGCTTAGGACAGAGCTCTGGAAACACCATATATTTT. As protein: CASSLGQSSGNTIYF.

The V call is TRBV27, the J call TRBJ2-3; maybe TRBD1 (6 bases). This CDR3 has 19 amino acids. V lost 2 bases, J lost 0 bases, and 21 bases lay in between. Germline lookup yields CDR1 MNHEY and CDR2 SMNVEV (reference sequence). The CDR3 spells CASSLGGQLIYPSTDTQYF. The DNA of the CDR3 is TGTGCCAGCAGTTTAGGGGGACAACTCATCTACCCCAGCACAGATACGCAGTATTTT.

This chain connects TRBV7-3 to TRBJ2-1; TRBD2 matches 9 bases. This CDR3 spans 19 amino acids. Per germline, CDR1 SGHTA and CDR2 FQGTGA. Unmatched junction bases numbered 14, after V lost 5 bases and J lost 0 bases. The CDR3 region is CASSRRGASGVASYNEQFF. As DNA, the CDR3 is TGTGCCAGCAGCCGCCGGGGGGCTAGCGGGGTTGCCTCCTACAATGAGCAGTTCTTC.

The chain uses TRBV6-5 and TRBJ2-1; weak D call: TRBD1 (5 bases). There are 14 residues in the CDR3. CDR1 is MNHEY, CDR2 SVGAGI, per germline. Trimming took 6 bases from V and 10 from J, leaving 19 bases between them. The CDR3, as DNA: TGTGCCAGCAGCCCAGGGTACAGAGCCTACGAGCAGTTCTTC. Encoded protein: CASSPGYRAYEQFF.

This chain uses TRBV3-1 (or the pseudogene TRBV3-2) with TRBJ1-2; D might be TRBD1 (5 bases). CDR1 and CDR2 (germline): LGHDT, YNNKEL (reference sequence). V lost 1 base to trimming and J lost 10 bases, with 16 bases between them. This CDR3 comprises 14 residues. The CDR3 loop is CASSQGQGGDVYTF. CDR3 bases: TGTGCCAGCAGCCAAGGGCAGGGAGGCGACGTCTACACCTTC.

V and J are TRBV7-9 and TRBJ2-6; D unclear. Germline CDR1 SEHNR, CDR2 FQNEAQ (reference sequence). Trimming stripped 9 bases from V and 3 bases from J, with 6 bases between. The CDR3 is made up of 12 amino acids. This CDR3 is CARESGANVLTF. The CDR3 DNA is TGTGCCAGGGAGAGTGGGGCCAACGTCCTGACTTTC. Variable domain in full (rest from reference TRBV7-9 and TRBJ2-6): DTGVSQNPRHKITKRGQNVTFRCDPISEHNRLYWYRQTLGQGPEFLTYFQNEAQLEKSRLLSDRFSAERPKGSFSTLEIQRTEQGDSAMYLCARESGANVLTFGAGSRLTVL.

The chain links TRBV5-1 to TRBJ2-2; 7 positions agree with TRBD2. This CDR3 has 14 residues. Germline V gene sequence: CDR1 SGHRS, CDR2 YFSETQ. The J segment lost 5 bases and the V segment lost 0 bases, leaving 1 base of the junction unmatched. The CDR3, as DNA: TGCGCCAGCAGCTTGGGTAGCGGGACCGGGGAGCTGTTTTTT. It codes for CASSLGSGTGELFF.

This clone is a singleton in its sample. The V call is TRBV18, the J call TRBJ1-1; D is perhaps TRBD1 (5 bases). V lost 2 bases and J 2 bases, leaving 9 bases between the germline ends. The CDR3 has 14 residues. Germline CDR1 is KGHSH and CDR2 is LQKENI. The CDR3, as DNA: TGTGCCAGCTCACCAGGGACTGCTAACACTGAAGCTTTCTTT. It encodes CASSPGTANTEAFF. The full variable domain, in which reference TRBV18 and TRBJ1-1 provide the parts outside the CDR3, is NAGVMQNPRHLVRRRGQEARLRCSPMKGHSHVYWYRQLPEEGLKFMVYLQKENIIDESGMPKERFSAEFPKEGPSILRIQQVVRGDSAAYFCASSPGTANTEAFFGQGTRLTVV.

This clone was seen a few times. This sequence joins TRBV19 and TRBJ2-1; no definite D call. The V gene's germline CDR1 is LNHDA and CDR2 SQIVND (reference sequence). The CDR3 is made up of 14 amino acids. Trimming removed 3 bases at V and 7 bases at J, with 13 bases between. The CDR3 DNA reads TGTGCCAGTAGTATCGCGAAGAATTCGAATGAGCAGTTCTTC. Translated: CASSIAKNSNEQFF.

DNA for the CDR3: TGTGCCATCAGTGAGTCTCGGAGTTATGGCTACACCTTC. Translated, it gives CAISESRSYGYTF. The chain is built from TRBV10-3 and TRBJ1-2; D is unclear. Looked up from germline, CDR1 is ENHRY and CDR2 is SYGVKD. The germline V and J ends were trimmed by 0 bases and 5 bases, with 7 bases remaining between them. CDR3 size: 13 residues.

CDR3 nucleotides: TGTGCCAGCAGCTTAGGGGTTAGCGCAGAGACCCAGTACTTC. It encodes CASSLGVSAETQYF. This sequence joins TRBV7-2 and TRBJ2-5, with a weak D call TRBD2 (5 bases). With 1 base removed from V and 4 bases from J, the gap between germline ends came to 10 bases. This CDR3 has 14 amino acids. Germline V gene data show CDR1 as SGHTA and CDR2 as FQGNSA.

This chain joins TRBV29-1 and TRBJ2-5; 7 nucleotides align to TRBD2. In germline, CDR1 is SQVTM, CDR2 ANQGSEA. The V segment lost 3 bases and the J segment 5 bases; nucleotides outside the gene matches: 9. The CDR3 sequence is 14 residues long. CDR3 coding DNA: TGCAGCGTTGATTCAGCGGGGAGTTGGGAGACCCAGTACTTC. Protein sequence: CSVDSAGSWETQYF.

Only one count was recorded for this clone. This chain joins TRBV6-2 or TRBV6-3 and TRBJ1-2; the match to TRBD1 covers 8 bases. The CDR3 consists of 13 residues. Losses at the gene ends were 6 bases for V and 8 bases for J; bases not matched to a gene: 8. The germline CDR1 and CDR2 sequences are MNHEY and SVGEGT. The CDR3: CASSLQGVDGYTF. The CDR3, as DNA: TGTGCCAGCAGCCTACAGGGGGTGGACGGCTACACCTTC.

The V gene is TRBV6-2 or TRBV6-3, the J gene TRBJ2-7; TRBD2 agrees at 15 bases. CDR1 is MNHEY and CDR2 is SVGEGT in the germline V gene. Unmatched junction bases numbered 11, after V lost 2 bases and J lost 3 bases. The CDR3 has 19 amino acids. The CDR3, as DNA: TGTGCCAGCAGTTACGCTCCAGGACTAGCGGGAGGGTTCTTCTACGAGCAGTACTTC. It specifies CASSYAPGLAGGFFYEQYF.

The V gene is TRBV7-6, the J gene TRBJ2-2; 9 bases match TRBD1. This CDR3 has 16 residues. V trimming: 4 bases; J trimming: 5 bases; junction bases outside the gene matches: 8. Germline V gives CDR1 SGHVS, CDR2 FNYEAQ. The CDR3 loop is CASSSGTGTATGELFF. CDR3 bases: TGTGCCAGCAGCTCCGGGACAGGGACTGCTACCGGGGAGCTGTTTTTT.

This clone was detected only a few times. This sequence joins TRBV9 and TRBJ2-2; 13 bases fit TRBD2. Trimming cost V 3 bases and J 4 bases; bases outside gene matches: 3. This CDR3 spans 16 amino acids. The germline gives CDR1 SGDLS, CDR2 YYNGEE. In nucleotides, the CDR3 is TGTGCCAGCAGCGCTCGACTAGCGGGAGGCACCGGGGAGCTGTTTTTT. This gives the protein CASSARLAGGTGELFF. The variable domain in full, completed from reference TRBV9 and TRBJ2-2, reads DSGVTQTPKHLITATGQRVTLRCSPRSGDLSVYWYQQSLDQGLQFLIQYYNGEERAKGNILERFSAQQFPDLHSELNLSSLELGDSALYFCASSARLAGGTGELFFGEGSRLTVL.

This chain connects TRBV12-5 to TRBJ2-5; 7 bases agree with TRBD1. The CDR3 sequence is 15 residues long. The V segment lost 4 bases and the J segment 2 bases; nucleotides outside the gene matches: 7. In germline, CDR1 is LGHNT, CDR2 FRNRAP. For the CDR3, the DNA is TGTGCTAGTGGTTCCCGGGACAGAGGACAAGAGACCCAGTACTTC. Its protein product is CASGSRDRGQETQYF.

The rearrangement uses TRBV3-1 (or the pseudogene TRBV3-2) and TRBJ2-5; 7 bases fit TRBD2. V lost 1 base, J lost 5 bases, and 10 bases stayed unmatched. The CDR3 has 16 amino acids. Germline V gene lookup returns CDR1 LGHDT and CDR2 YNNKEL (reference sequence). The CDR3 protein is CASSQGVSGLWETQYF. CDR3 bases: TGTGCCAGCAGCCAAGGGGTTAGCGGGTTATGGGAGACCCAGTACTTC.

This chain uses TRBV30 with TRBJ1-6; possibly TRBD1 for D (6 bases). Germline loops: CDR1 GTSNPN, CDR2 SVGIG (reference sequence). Trimming removed 2 bases from V and 4 bases from J, with 12 bases in between. The CDR3 length is 15 residues. Here the CDR3 reads CAWSSQGRYNSPLHF. The CDR3 coding sequence is TGTGCCTGGAGTTCACAGGGCCGATATAATTCACCCCTCCACTTT.

J is TRBJ2-1 and V is TRBV4-3, with 10 bases matching TRBD2. The V gene end was trimmed by 3 bases and the J gene end by 0 bases; junction bases not matched to a gene: 11. The CDR3 is 19 residues long. Germline-derived CDR1 and CDR2 are LGHNA and YSLEER. CDR3 sequence: CASSQDFSGGPSSYNEQFF. CDR3 sequence (DNA): TGCGCCAGCAGCCAGGACTTTAGCGGGGGGCCTAGCTCCTACAATGAGCAGTTCTTC.